These T cell receptor beta chains were read from a single sample in a study of shared T cell receptors in the human thymus. Sequencing was performed with immunoSEQ multiplex PCR; in TCRdb, only in-frame clones are kept and a portion is missing. The sample lists some 660,000 clones, around 87% seen once, with over 0.008% in the top ten. The same data also contributed to another study, on human thymus T cells.

Specimen: thymocytes. Source of these receptors: a boy in the first two years of life with a congenital heart defect. CDR3s include the opening cysteine and the closing phenylalanine or tryptophan. A D gene is named only where the DNA matches it firmly. Part of the rows lack a size; the others show once, few, many or a class for expanded clones.

size | J | V | D | CDR3 | DNA
. | TRBJ2-7 | TRBV4-3 | TRBD2 | CASSQDRSSGSPYEQYF | TGCGCCAGCAGCCAAGATCGGAGTAGCGGGAGCCCCTACGAGCAGTACTTC
. | TRBJ1-2 | TRBV5-1 | TRBD1 | CASSSASGTGIGYTF | TGCGCCAGCAGCTCCGCTTCCGGGACAGGGATTGGCTACACCTTC
. | TRBJ1-1 | TRBV29-1 | TRBD1 | CSVLLTGTGRVEAFF | TGCAGCGTTCTCCTGACCGGGACAGGGAGGGTTGAAGCTTTCTTT
. | TRBJ2-5 | TRBV2 | TRBD2 | CARRLAEETQYF | TGTGCCAGGAGACTAGCCGAAGAGACCCAGTACTTC
. | TRBJ2-1 | TRBV5-1 | . | CASSCSAAEQFF | TGCGCCAGCAGCTGCTCAGCGGCCGAGCAGTTCTTC
few | TRBJ1-6 | TRBV6-6 | . | CASSPSNREINSPLHF | TGTGCCAGCAGTCCCTCGAACAGGGAAATAAACTCACCCCTCCACTTT
once | TRBJ1-1 | TRBV27 | TRBD1 | CASSPRQGTTEAFF | TGTGCCAGCAGTCCTCGACAGGGGACCACTGAAGCTTTCTTT
. | TRBJ1-1 | TRBV6-1 | . | CASSEVGGLSTEAFF | TGTGCCAGCAGTGAAGTGGGGGGGTTGAGCACTGAAGCTTTCTTT
. | TRBJ2-7 | TRBV4-2 | . | CASSQGMETGREVSYEQYF | TGTGCCAGCAGCCAAGGGATGGAGACAGGGCGGGAGGTTTCCTACGAGCAGTACTTC
few | TRBJ1-4 | TRBV5-6 | TRBD1 | CASSFLDRGRKRNNEKLFF | TGTGCCAGCAGCTTCCTAGACAGGGGTCGGAAGAGGAATAATGAAAAACTGTTTTTT
. | TRBJ1-3 | TRBV28 | . | CASSSYSGNTIYF | TGTGCCAGCAGTTCTTACTCCGGAAACACCATATATTTT
few | TRBJ1-1 | TRBV28 | . | CASRDSRNTEAFF | TGTGCCAGCAGGGACAGTCGTAACACTGAAGCTTTCTTT
. | TRBJ2-3 | TRBV7-7 | TRBD2 | CASSPARTSGSEDTQYF | TGTGCCAGCAGCCCTGCCCGGACTAGCGGGTCGGAAGATACGCAGTATTTT
. | TRBJ2-7 | TRBV28 | . | CASNNSAGRYEQYF | TGTGCCAGCAATAATAGCGCCGGACGCTACGAGCAGTACTTC
. | TRBJ1-5 | TRBV28 | . | CASSIRTRVRNQPQHF | TGTGCCAGCAGTATTCGTACCAGGGTTCGCAATCAGCCCCAGCATTTT
. | TRBJ2-3 | TRBV18 | . | CASSTGLTDTQYF | TGTGCCAGCTCGACGGGACTCACAGATACGCAGTATTTT
. | TRBJ2-7 | TRBV30 | TRBD1 | CAWGKTGGYEQYF | TGTGCCTGGGGAAAGACAGGGGGCTACGAGCAGTACTTC
. | TRBJ1-6 | TRBV27 | TRBD1 | CASTGQGGGSYNSPLHF | TGTGCCAGCACCGGACAGGGTGGTGGCTCCTATAATTCACCCCTCCACTTT
. | TRBJ1-1 | TRBV4-1 | . | CASSQDPNSNTEAFF | TGCGCCAGCAGCCAAGATCCCAATTCGAACACTGAAGCTTTCTTT
. | TRBJ2-7 | TRBV6-1 | TRBD1 | CASRSRTGDFEQYF | TGTGCCAGTAGGAGTCGGACAGGGGATTTCGAGCAGTACTTC
few | TRBJ1-1 | TRBV2 | TRBD1 | CASSPGQMNTEAFF | TGTGCCAGCAGCCCGGGACAGATGAACACTGAAGCTTTCTTT
. | TRBJ2-2 | TRBV10-3 | . | CAIGRFGGSNTGELFF | TGTGCCATCGGTCGGTTTGGGGGCTCAAACACCGGGGAGCTGTTTTTT
. | TRBJ1-1 | TRBV18 | . | CASSPGLPGLEAFF | TGTGCCAGCTCACCGGGCTTGCCAGGGCTTGAAGCTTTCTTT
. | TRBJ1-3 | TRBV7-2 | . | CASSSDSLHSGNTIYF | TGTGCCAGCAGCTCGGACAGCCTCCACTCTGGAAACACCATATATTTT
once | TRBJ1-1 | TRBV5-1 | . | CASNHLYRGMNTEAFF | TGCGCCAGCAACCATTTATATAGAGGCATGAACACTGAAGCTTTCTTT
. | TRBJ1-2 | TRBV5-4 | . | CASSSGTFYGYTF | TGTGCCAGCAGCTCCGGGACATTCTATGGCTACACCTTC
. | TRBJ2-7 | TRBV5-6 | TRBD1 | CASSSRTGGQKNEQYF | TGTGCCAGCAGCTCGCGGACAGGGGGCCAGAAGAACGAGCAGTACTTC
. | TRBJ2-1 | TRBV21-1 | . | CASNPIAGWNEQFF | TGTGCCAGCAACCCGATAGCGGGTTGGAATGAGCAGTTCTTC
. | TRBJ1-4 | TRBV14 | . | CASSQDPRDEKLFF | TGTGCCAGCAGCCAAGACCCGCGGGATGAAAAACTGTTTTTT
. | TRBJ2-7 | TRBV29-1 | TRBD2 | CSAGTSGRGHEQYF | TGCAGCGCCGGGACTAGCGGGAGGGGCCACGAGCAGTACTTC
. | TRBJ1-4 | TRBV23-1 | . | CASSWEGVATNEKLFF | TGCGCCAGCAGTTGGGAGGGGGTTGCAACTAATGAAAAACTGTTTTTT
. | TRBJ2-7 | TRBV28 | . | CASFYSDEQYF | TGTGCATCCTTTTATAGCGACGAGCAGTACTTC
. | TRBJ2-3 | TRBV14 | TRBD2 | CASSHAVAGGPTDTQYF | TGTGCCAGCAGCCACGCCGTAGCGGGAGGGCCCACAGATACGCAGTATTTT
once | TRBJ1-1 | TRBV13 | TRBD1 | CASSSPGREGQDTEAFF | TGTGCCAGCAGCTCCCCCGGCAGAGAAGGACAGGACACTGAAGCTTTCTTT
. | TRBJ2-7 | TRBV5-5 | TRBD2 | CASSLLDGLAGANEQYF | TGTGCCAGCAGCTTGCTTGACGGACTAGCGGGAGCCAACGAGCAGTACTTC
. | TRBJ1-2 | TRBV9 | TRBD1 | CASSVSQWETGDGYTF | TGTGCCAGCAGCGTATCGCAGTGGGAGACAGGGGATGGCTACACCTTC
. | TRBJ1-5 | TRBV4-1 | . | CASSRSAQGTQPQHF | TGCGCCAGCAGTAGGTCGGCACAGGGCACTCAGCCCCAGCATTTT
few | TRBJ1-4 | TRBV7-9 | . | CASSLVGRDEKLFF | TGTGCCAGCAGCTTAGTAGGCAGGGATGAAAAACTGTTTTTT
. | TRBJ2-1 | TRBV5-1 | . | CASSLWGVGAGSYNEQFF | TGCGCCAGCAGCTTGTGGGGGGTAGGGGCGGGCTCCTACAATGAGCAGTTCTTC
. | TRBJ1-5 | TRBV19 | . | CASSIPNSNQPQHF | TGTGCCAGTAGTATCCCCAATAGCAATCAGCCCCAGCATTTT
once | TRBJ2-4 | TRBV11-2 | . | CASSRGQYWIQYF | TGTGCCAGCAGCCGCGGACAGTACTGGATTCAGTACTTC
. | TRBJ1-2 | TRBV21-1 | . | CASSRMDSNYGYTF | TGTGCCAGCAGTCGAATGGACTCCAACTATGGCTACACCTTC
. | TRBJ2-7 | TRBV28 | . | CAINPLTGRPGEQYF | TGTGCCATCAACCCGCTGACAGGGAGGCCGGGGGAGCAGTACTTC
. | TRBJ2-3 | TRBV12-5 | TRBD1 | CASGLEGATDTQYF | TGTGCTAGTGGTTTGGAGGGGGCCACAGATACGCAGTATTTT
. | TRBJ1-2 | TRBV10-3 | . | CAIETGNYGYTF | TGTGCCATTGAGACTGGGAACTATGGCTACACCTTC